This is a list of T cell receptor beta chains from one sample in a study of T cells in tumors after PD-1 blockade. Sequencing was performed with immunoSEQ multiplex PCR; in TCRdb, only in-frame clones are kept and a portion is missing. The sample contains 60,000 to 75,000 clones, around two thirds of which appear only once. Source: PBMCs, taken after anti-PD-1 treatment. These receptors were taken from a human donor with basal cell carcinoma. Both conserved end residues are part of each CDR3. The order of the fields is D gene, clone size, J gene, V gene, CDR3 protein, CDR3 DNA. The D gene is left open where the match is weak. Clone size is stated in some rows and not others, as once, few, many or a class when expanded.

>TRBD2|many|TRBJ2-7|TRBV3-1/TRBV3-2
CASSQDPGGAYEQYF
TGTGCCAGCAGCCAAGATCCCGGGGGGGCCTACGAGCAGTACTTC
>-|-|TRBJ1-1|TRBV18
CASSQSGDSSEAFF
TGTGCCAGCTCACAAAGCGGGGATTCCTCTGAAGCTTTCTTT
>-|-|TRBJ1-1|TRBV20-1
CSASLGREAFF
TGCAGTGCTAGTCTAGGGCGTGAAGCTTTCTTT
>-|-|TRBJ1-1|TRBV2
CASSEEGADTEAFF
TGTGCCAGCAGTGAAGAGGGCGCGGACACTGAAGCTTTCTTT
>-|-|TRBJ1-1|TRBV5-1
CASSFFMNTEAFF
TGCGCCAGCAGCTTCTTTATGAACACTGAAGCTTTCTTT
>-|-|TRBJ2-2|TRBV30
CAWSGLGRGAGELFF
TGTGCCTGGAGTGGCCTGGGCAGGGGGGCCGGGGAGCTGTTTTTT
>-|-|TRBJ1-5|TRBV24-1
CATSPGPKHPYSNQPQHF
TGTGCCACCAGTCCCGGACCGAAGCATCCTTATAGCAATCAGCCCCAGCATTTT
>-|-|TRBJ1-1|TRBV7-8
CASSYRVGISEAFF
TGTGCCAGCAGCTATAGGGTTGGGATCTCTGAAGCTTTCTTT
>TRBD1|-|TRBJ2-2|TRBV7-2
CASSPGQAGTGELFF
TGTGCCAGCAGCCCAGGACAGGCCGGCACCGGGGAGCTGTTTTTT
>TRBD1|-|TRBJ1-6|TRBV5-1
CASSLAGTGESSYNSPLHF
TGCGCCAGCAGCTTGGCCGGGACAGGCGAGAGCTCCTATAATTCACCCCTCCACTTT
>-|once|TRBJ2-1|TRBV7-9
CASSLNSGPRPPNEQFF
TGTGCCAGCAGCTTAAACTCCGGGCCCCGACCTCCCAATGAGCAGTTCTTC
>TRBD1|-|TRBJ2-7|TRBV19
CASSIGQGYEQYF
TGTGCCAGTAGTATAGGACAGGGCTACGAGCAGTACTTC
>-|-|TRBJ1-2|TRBV5-6
CASSSNREQAPTRYGYTF
TGTGCCAGCAGCTCTAATCGAGAACAGGCACCGACGCGCTATGGCTACACCTTC
>TRBD1|few|TRBJ1-5|TRBV7-2
CASSSNGQGNQPQHF
TGTGCCAGCAGCTCTAATGGACAGGGCAATCAGCCCCAGCATTTT
>-|-|TRBJ2-2|TRBV19
CASTGINTGELFF
TGTGCCAGTACAGGGATCAACACCGGGGAGCTGTTTTTT
>-|few|TRBJ1-2|TRBV18
CASSLEGINYGYTF
TGTGCCAGCTCGCTGGAGGGAATAAACTATGGCTACACCTTC
>TRBD2|-|TRBJ2-3|TRBV19
CASSRGGADTQYF
TGTGCCAGTAGTCGGGGGGGGGCAGATACGCAGTATTTT
>-|once|TRBJ1-1|TRBV28
CASSLLVFTEAFF
TGTGCCAGCAGTTTGTTAGTTTTCACTGAAGCTTTCTTT
>TRBD1|-|TRBJ2-1|TRBV27
CASRIGTGVRNEQFF
TGTGCCAGTCGCATAGGGACAGGGGTTCGGAATGAGCAGTTCTTC
>-|-|TRBJ1-2|TRBV11-1
CASTRTDGVGYTF
TGTGCCAGCACCAGGACGGACGGGGTGGGCTACACCTTC
>TRBD2|-|TRBJ2-1|TRBV10-3
CAIQQRGDNEQFF
TGTGCCATCCAACAGCGGGGGGACAATGAGCAGTTCTTC
>-|-|TRBJ2-6|TRBV6-4
CASSVEGGSGANVLTF
TGTGCCAGCAGTGTGGAGGGGGGCTCTGGGGCCAACGTCCTGACTTTC
>-|-|TRBJ1-5|TRBV3-1/TRBV3-2
CASSHGQQPQHF
TGTGCCAGCAGCCACGGTCAACAGCCCCAGCATTTT
>-|-|TRBJ1-2|TRBV5-1
CASSLGALGGYTF
TGCGCCAGCAGCTTGGGTGCCCTTGGGGGCTACACCTTC
>TRBD1|-|TRBJ2-1|TRBV18
CASSLTGTGRNEQFF
TGTGCCAGCTCACTGACCGGGACAGGGCGGAATGAGCAGTTCTTC
>-|-|TRBJ1-1|TRBV19
CASTIKGVNTEAFF
TGTGCCAGTACCATCAAGGGGGTGAACACTGAAGCTTTCTTT
>TRBD1|few|TRBJ1-6|TRBV5-1
CASSWDRPYNSPLHF
TGCGCCAGCAGCTGGGACAGGCCCTATAATTCACCCCTCCACTTT
>-|-|TRBJ1-4|TRBV30
CARGPGGTNEKLFF
TGTGCCCGGGGTCCGGGGGGAACTAATGAAAAACTGTTTTTT
>-|-|TRBJ1-2|TRBV7-8
CASSLGRWGDHGYTF
TGTGCCAGCAGCTTAGGTCGATGGGGGGATCATGGCTACACCTTC
>-|-|TRBJ1-1|TRBV30
CAYNGAAGSMNTEAFF
TGTGCCTACAACGGGGCGGCAGGCTCCATGAACACTGAAGCTTTCTTT
>-|-|TRBJ2-1|TRBV11-3
CASSLRGKENEQFF
TGTGCCAGCAGCTTAAGGGGGAAGGAGAATGAGCAGTTCTTC
>-|-|TRBJ2-2|TRBV2
CASSDDARELFF
TGTGCCAGCAGTGACGACGCCCGGGAGCTGTTTTTT
>TRBD1|-|TRBJ1-2|TRBV18
CASSPWRGPEPNGYTF
TGTGCCAGCTCACCATGGAGGGGGCCGGAGCCGAATGGCTACACCTTC
>-|-|TRBJ2-7|TRBV5-1
CASSPTGLYEQYF
TGCGCCAGCAGCCCTACCGGGCTCTACGAGCAGTACTTC
>-|-|TRBJ1-2|TRBV7-8
CAVNGDRRGYTF
TGTGCCGTCAACGGGGACCGACGTGGCTACACCTTC
>-|-|TRBJ1-1|TRBV4-2
CASSPSLNTEAFF
TGTGCCAGCAGCCCGTCACTGAACACTGAAGCTTTCTTT
>-|-|TRBJ2-7|TRBV5-1
CASSLPSNEQYF
TGCGCCAGCAGCTTGCCGAGCAACGAGCAGTACTTC
>TRBD2|-|TRBJ2-1|TRBV12-5
CASGSGSLRGGPGDEQFF
TGTGCTAGTGGTTCCGGTTCTTTGCGGGGGGGCCCGGGCGATGAGCAGTTCTTC
>-|-|TRBJ1-6|TRBV30
CAWVPRDNSPLHF
TGTGCCTGGGTCCCACGGGATAATTCACCCCTCCACTTT
>TRBD2|-|TRBJ2-1|TRBV11-3
CASSLSSGYNEQFF
TGTGCCAGCAGCTTATCTAGCGGTTACAATGAGCAGTTCTTC
>TRBD1|-|TRBJ2-7|TRBV7-2
CASSPGTGEYYEQYF
TGTGCCAGCAGCCCAGGGACAGGGGAGTACTACGAGCAGTACTTC
>-|-|TRBJ1-2|TRBV7-9
CASSLAQQGSYGYTF
TGTGCCAGCAGCTTAGCACAACAGGGAAGCTATGGCTACACCTTC
>-|-|TRBJ1-1|TRBV6-5
CASIRKNTEAFF
TGTGCCAGCATCCGGAAAAACACTGAAGCTTTCTTT
>TRBD1|few|TRBJ2-2|TRBV3-1/TRBV3-2
CASSPRDRVSGELFF
TGTGCCAGCAGCCCCCGGGACAGGGTTTCCGGGGAGCTGTTTTTT
>-|-|TRBJ1-1|TRBV3-1/TRBV3-2
CASSHAFRDGNEAFF
TGTGCCAGCAGCCACGCGTTCCGGGACGGTAATGAAGCTTTCTTT
>-|-|TRBJ2-3|TRBV16
CASSQAKDSTDTQYF
TGTGCCAGCAGCCAAGCGAAGGACAGCACAGATACGCAGTATTTT
>-|-|TRBJ1-3|TRBV14
CASSRTTGTGNTIYF
TGTGCCAGCAGCCGAACCACAGGGACTGGAAACACCATATATTTT
>TRBD1|-|TRBJ1-3|TRBV6-4
CASRVGQTYSGNTIYF
TGTGCCAGCAGGGTGGGACAGACTTACTCTGGAAACACCATATATTTT
>-|-|TRBJ1-5|TRBV12-3/TRBV12-4
CASSRQSNQPQHF
TGTGCCAGCAGCCGACAGAGCAATCAGCCCCAGCATTTT
>-|-|TRBJ1-1|TRBV7-8
CASSSGTYTEAFF
TGTGCCAGCAGCTCAGGAACCTACACTGAAGCTTTCTTT
>-|-|TRBJ2-1|TRBV5-1
CASSAIQGPYNEQFF
TGCGCCAGCAGCGCAATACAGGGACCCTACAATGAGCAGTTCTTC
>-|-|TRBJ2-7|TRBV23-1
CASSQSKVVLAYEQYF
TGCGCCAGCAGTCAATCGAAGGTGGTTTTGGCCTACGAGCAGTACTTC
>-|-|TRBJ1-2|TRBV19
CASSSGDRKQTNYGYTF
TGTGCCAGTAGTAGCGGAGACAGGAAACAAACTAACTATGGCTACACCTTC
>TRBD1|-|TRBJ2-3|TRBV11-3
CASSARGLSDTQYF
TGTGCCAGCAGCGCCAGGGGGCTCTCAGATACGCAGTATTTT
>-|-|TRBJ1-1|TRBV29-1
CSVPGTPNTEAFF
TGCAGCGTTCCCGGGACACCAAACACTGAAGCTTTCTTT
>-|-|TRBJ2-1|TRBV2
CANREYNEQFF
TGTGCCAACCGGGAATACAATGAGCAGTTCTTC
>TRBD1|-|TRBJ1-2|TRBV2
CASRGRQGAEGYTF
TGTGCCAGCAGGGGCCGACAGGGGGCTGAAGGCTACACCTTC
>TRBD2|-|TRBJ2-5|TRBV5-1
CASSRGGSETQYF
TGCGCCAGCAGCCGCGGGGGGTCAGAGACCCAGTACTTC
>-|few|TRBJ2-7|TRBV6-6
CASSSRQGFYEQYF
TGTGCCAGCAGTTCACGGCAGGGGTTCTACGAGCAGTACTTC